Listed below are T cell receptor beta chains from one sample, sequenced in a study of blood T cell repertoires in COVID-19. Libraries were prepared by immunoSEQ multiplex PCR; TCRdb keeps only in-frame clonotypes and omits some of them. This table holds over 75,000 clones, around four fifths found once. Sample: peripheral blood. These receptors came from a human donor in a cohort sampled during active COVID-19. CDR3s include the opening cysteine and the closing phenylalanine or tryptophan. D genes are given only for firm matches. Rows give clone size only sometimes, using once, few, many, or a class for an expanded clone.

v_gene	d_gene	abundance	j_gene	CDR3aa	CDR3nt
TRBV15	.	.	TRBJ2-7	CATSREGRVHEQYF	TGTGCCACCAGCAGAGAGGGCAGGGTCCACGAGCAGTACTTC
TRBV4-2	TRBD2	.	TRBJ2-3	CASSPGTSGTDTQYF	TGTGCCAGCAGCCCCGGGACTAGCGGCACAGATACGCAGTATTTT
TRBV2	.	.	TRBJ1-6	CARGGMGNSPLHF	TGTGCCAGGGGGGGTATGGGTAATTCACCCCTCCACTTT
TRBV11-3	.	.	TRBJ2-5	CASSPSGERETQYF	TGTGCCAGCAGCCCATCGGGGGAGAGGGAGACCCAGTACTTC
TRBV4-1	.	few	TRBJ1-3	CASSQGAPSGNTIYF	TGCGCCAGCAGCCAGGGGGCTCCCTCTGGAAACACCATATATTTT
TRBV10-1	.	.	TRBJ2-7	CASSDRQGTIYEQYF	TGCGCCAGCAGTGATCGCCAGGGGACCATCTACGAGCAGTACTTC
TRBV29-1	.	.	TRBJ2-2	CSVQGKSDTGELFF	TGCAGCGTGCAGGGTAAATCGGACACCGGGGAGCTGTTTTTT
TRBV27	.	.	TRBJ1-4	CASSLSPVGTDEKLFF	TGTGCCAGCAGTTTATCTCCTGTTGGTACAGACGAAAAACTGTTTTTT
TRBV10-2	TRBD1	.	TRBJ1-5	CASLTGGNQPQHF	TGCGCCAGCCTGACAGGGGGCAATCAGCCCCAGCATTTT
TRBV2	TRBD1	.	TRBJ2-3	CASTGQGLRDTQYF	TGTGCCAGCACCGGACAGGGCCTAAGAGATACGCAGTATTTT
TRBV4-2	.	once	TRBJ2-7	CASSQDWGQVLAYEQYF	TGTGCCAGCAGCCAAGATTGGGGACAAGTACTAGCCTACGAGCAGTACTTC
TRBV5-6	.	.	TRBJ1-2	CASSLSPRANYGYTF	TGTGCCAGCAGCTTGTCTCCCCGGGCTAACTATGGCTACACCTTC
TRBV18	TRBD1	.	TRBJ2-7	CASSHRDSTYEQYF	TGTGCCAGCTCACACCGGGACAGTACCTACGAGCAGTACTTC